These 17 T cell receptor beta chains originate from one sample sequenced in a study of shared clonotypes between healthy human individuals. Cells designated naive CD8 were CD45RO-negative and were positively selected for CCR7, with terminally differentiated effector memory CD45RA+ cells excluded. Profiled with immunoSEQ multiplex PCR; TCRdb holds only in-frame clones, not every one. Among about 2 million clones listed, about 94% were seen once. Material for sequencing was naive CD8+ T cells sorted from blood. The receptors here all came from a man between 18 and 35 years old in good health.

CDR3 residues: CASSLVPGTSSYEQYF. DNA for the CDR3: TGTGCCAGCAGCTTAGTTCCGGGAACGTCCTCCTACGAGCAGTACTTC. The chain employs TRBV7-9 and TRBJ2-7; TRBD2 is a possible D gene (5 bases). Germline-derived CDR1 and CDR2 are SEHNR and FQNEAQ (reference sequence). The CDR3 runs 16 residues. Trimming cost V 1 base and J 0 bases, with 13 bases left between them. The entire variable domain, with the rest obtained from reference TRBV7-9 and TRBJ2-7, is as follows: DTGVSQNPRHKITKRGQNVTFRCDPISEHNRLYWYRQTLGQGPEFLTYFQNEAQLEKSRLLSDRFSAERPKGSFSTLEIQRTEQGDSAMYLCASSLVPGTSSYEQYFGPGTRLTVT.

For the CDR3, the DNA is TGTGCCAGCAGCTTGGGACAGGGGGTAGGTGTTGGTGGCTACACCTTC. Residues: CASSLGQGVGVGGYTF. The V and J genes are TRBV5-4 and TRBJ1-2; 9 bases align to TRBD1. CDR3 length: 16 residues. Germline trimming cut 0 bases from V and 7 bases from J; bases unmatched to any gene: 10. From germline, CDR1 is SGHNT and CDR2 YYREEE (reference sequence).

This clone has a handful of counts. The sample holds other DNA sequences that translate to the same CDR3. The genes are TRBV27 and TRBJ2-7; no definite D call. Germline CDR1 is MNHEY and CDR2 is SMNVEV (reference sequence). CDR3 length equals 12 residues. V gave up 3 bases and J gave up 6 bases, with 9 bases separating them. CDR3 nucleotide sequence: TGTGCCAGCAGTTTTATAGGTGGCGAGCAGTACTTC. Amino acid sequence: CASSFIGGEQYF.

V and J are TRBV4-1 and TRBJ1-1; 7 bases agree with TRBD1. The CDR3 totals 16 residues. The V segment lost 2 bases and the J segment 0 bases; nucleotides outside the gene matches: 6. Germline V gene lookup returns CDR1 MGHRA and CDR2 YSYEKL. The CDR3 DNA sequence: TGCGCCAGCAGCCAAACCACACAGGGGCTGAACACTGAAGCTTTCTTT. This encodes CASSQTTQGLNTEAFF.

The V and J genes are TRBV29-1 and TRBJ2-5; TRBD2 aligns across 8 bases. Germline V CDR1 and CDR2: SQVTM, ANQGSEA. The CDR3 spans 13 residues. Trimming took 7 bases from V and 9 from J; bases not matched to a gene: 13. CDR3 DNA sequence: TGCAGCGCCCCGGGACTAGTGGAAGATGCCCAGTACTTC. Protein: CSAPGLVEDAQYF.

This clone was seen only once. This rearrangement joins TRBV19 to TRBJ2-7; D is unresolved. Trimming shortened V by 1 base and J by 3 bases, and 7 bases separated the two germline ends. This CDR3 region has 13 residues. The germline CDR1 and CDR2 sequences are LNHDA and SQIVND (reference sequence). CDR3 coding DNA: TGTGCCAGTAGTATAGTTCCCCACTACGAGCAGTACTTC. Its protein is CASSIVPHYEQYF.

Regarding this clone: Different DNA sequences within this sample yield the same CDR3. V gene TRBV7-9 combines with J gene TRBJ2-7, with D perhaps assigned TRBD1 or TRBD2 (5 bases each). Trimming cost V 1 base and J 1 base, with 8 bases left between them. In germline, CDR1 is SEHNR, CDR2 FQNEAQ (reference sequence). The CDR3 is 14 amino acids. This chain's CDR3 is CASSLDGASYEQYF. The DNA of the CDR3 is TGTGCCAGCAGCTTAGACGGGGCGTCCTACGAGCAGTACTTC.

In the case of this clone: Additional DNA sequences in this sample encode the identical CDR3. The chain uses TRBV19 and TRBJ2-7; 7 nucleotides agree with TRBD2. V gave up 3 bases and J gave up 3 bases; unmatched junction bases: 2. The CDR3 has 13 residues. Germline V gene lookup returns CDR1 LNHDA and CDR2 SQIVND (reference sequence). In nucleotides, the CDR3 is TGTGCCAGTAGTATTGGGGAGGGCTACGAGCAGTACTTC. This sequence encodes CASSIGEGYEQYF.

The chain employs TRBV28 and TRBJ1-1, with D unclear. The germline V gene encodes CDR1 MDHEN and CDR2 SYDVKM. This CDR3 has 15 amino acids. The V gene lost 3 bases and the J gene lost 8 bases, with 19 bases spanning the gap. The CDR3 nucleotides are TGTGCCAGCAGTTTCCACGGAGGTGGTCGGCGGGAAGCTTTCTTT. Amino acid sequence: CASSFHGGGRREAFF.

The V call is TRBV28, the J call TRBJ1-3, with no clear D. The length of the CDR3 is 16 residues. Germline CDR1 and CDR2: MDHEN and SYDVKM. V lost 6 bases and J lost 0, with 15 bases in between. The CDR3 DNA sequence: TGTGCCAGCAGCCCCCACTATGTGAGCTCTGGAAACACCATATATTTT. Protein product: CASSPHYVSSGNTIYF.

The CDR3, as DNA: TGTGCCAGCAGCCTGGACAGTAGTGCTAACTATGGCTACACCTTC. Translation gives CASSLDSSANYGYTF. The chain recombines TRBV7-2 with TRBJ1-2; weak D call: TRBD1 (6 bases). Trimming took 5 bases from V and 0 from J, leaving 13 bases between them. CDR3 length: 15 residues. Per the germline V gene, CDR1 is SGHTA and CDR2 is FQGNSA.

V usage is TRBV7-2 and J usage is TRBJ2-7; 8 nucleotides match TRBD1. The V segment lost 0 bases and the J segment 2 bases; nucleotides outside the gene matches: 0. Germline V gene data show CDR1 as SGHTA and CDR2 as FQGNSA. The CDR3 covers 14 residues. CDR3 nucleotides: TGTGCCAGCAGCTTAGCGGGACAGGCCTACGAGCAGTACTTC. Translating it yields CASSLAGQAYEQYF.

This chain uses TRBV9 with TRBJ2-7, with D hard to call. Trimming cost V 0 bases and J 1 base, with 17 bases left between them. The CDR3 sequence is 17 residues long. Germline loops: CDR1 SGDLS, CDR2 YYNGEE. DNA of the CDR3: TGTGCCAGCAGCGTAGCCCCTACCGAAGTATTTTCCTACGAGCAGTACTTC. Encoded protein: CASSVAPTEVFSYEQYF.

V and J are TRBV5-6 and TRBJ2-7; D is perhaps TRBD1 (6 bases). The CDR3 has 15 amino acids. The germline gives CDR1 SGHDT, CDR2 YYEEEE. V was shortened by 2 bases and J by 3 bases, with 15 bases between the two germline ends. CDR3 in amino acids: CASSFSVQGHYEQYF. As DNA, the CDR3 is TGTGCCAGCAGCTTTTCTGTACAGGGCCACTACGAGCAGTACTTC.

A remark on this clone: Other nucleotide sequences in the sample specify the same CDR3. J is TRBJ1-1 and V is TRBV7-9; TRBD1 matches at 8 bases. The V and J ends lost 4 bases and 5 bases, in that order; junction bases with no gene match: 6. Germline CDR1 reads SEHNR; CDR2 reads FQNEAQ (reference sequence). The CDR3 has 14 amino acids. The CDR3 here is CASSSVTGATEAFF. CDR3 coding DNA: TGTGCCAGCAGCTCCGTGACAGGGGCGACTGAAGCTTTCTTT.

The gene calls are TRBV27 and TRBJ2-2, with 7 bases that match TRBD2. Unmatched junction bases numbered 10, after V lost 5 bases and J lost 4 bases. The CDR3 sequence is 16 residues long. The germline gives CDR1 MNHEY, CDR2 SMNVEV (reference sequence). CDR3 nucleotide sequence: TGTGCCAGCAGTCTTCCGGGGCGGGAGAGCACCGGGGAGCTGTTTTTT. It yields the protein CASSLPGRESTGELFF.

This chain connects TRBV5-6 to TRBJ2-4; 8 bases are shared with TRBD2. Germline V lookup: CDR1 SGHDT, CDR2 YYEEEE. CDR3 size: 18 residues. Unmatched junction bases numbered 14, after V lost 2 bases and J lost 4 bases. The CDR3 loop reads CASSFSTSGQPYKNIQYF. In DNA form, the CDR3 reads TGTGCCAGCAGCTTTAGTACTAGCGGACAACCTTATAAAAACATTCAGTACTTC.